This TCR beta chain was identified during a study of OX40 agonist ivuxolimab in advanced cancers. Data came from immunoSEQ multiplex PCR; TCRdb stores just in-frame clones and leaves some out. The sample lists around 70,000 clones; around four fifths were seen once. CDR1 LNHDA and CDR2 SQIVND come from the germline V gene (reference sequence). The length of the CDR3 is 13 residues. Trimming took off 9 bases at V and 4 bases at J, with 13 bases between the two ends. The chain combines TRBV19 with TRBJ1-5; possible D gene TRBD1, 5 bases. Sequences were derived from CD4+ or CD8+ T cells sorted from blood, sampled in a trial of the OX40 agonist ivuxolimab. This receptor was identified in an adult with an advanced solid tumor such as melanoma, head and neck, liver or kidney cancer. CDR3 DNA sequence: TGTGCCAGCACCCGGACACAAAATCAGCCCCAGCATTTT. Its protein is CASTRTQNQPQHF. Using reference TRBV19 and TRBJ1-5 for the parts outside the CDR3, the full variable domain is DGGITQSPKYLFRKEGQNVTLSCEQNLNHDAMYWYRQDPGQGLRLIYYSQIVNDFQKGDIAEGYSVSREKKESFPLTVTSAQKNPTAFYLCASTRTQNQPQHFGDGTRLSIL.